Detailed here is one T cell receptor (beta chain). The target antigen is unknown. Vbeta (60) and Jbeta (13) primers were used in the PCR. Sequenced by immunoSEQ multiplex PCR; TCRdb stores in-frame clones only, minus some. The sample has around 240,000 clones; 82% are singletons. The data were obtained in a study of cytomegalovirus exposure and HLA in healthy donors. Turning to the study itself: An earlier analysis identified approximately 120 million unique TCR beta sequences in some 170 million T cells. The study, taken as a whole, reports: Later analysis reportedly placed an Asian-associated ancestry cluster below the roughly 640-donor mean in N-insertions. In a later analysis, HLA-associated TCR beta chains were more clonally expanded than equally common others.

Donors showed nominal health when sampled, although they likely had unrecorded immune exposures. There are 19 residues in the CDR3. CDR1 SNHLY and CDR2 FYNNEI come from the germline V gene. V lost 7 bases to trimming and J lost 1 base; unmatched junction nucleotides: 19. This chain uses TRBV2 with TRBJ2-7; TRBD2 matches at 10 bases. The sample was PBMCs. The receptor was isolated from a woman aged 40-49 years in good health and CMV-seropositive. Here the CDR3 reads CASIPPGVSGGPNSYEQYF. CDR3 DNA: TGTGCCAGCATCCCCCCTGGGGTTAGCGGGGGGCCGAATTCCTACGAGCAGTACTTC.